This T cell receptor (beta chain) was found in a study of blood T cell repertoires in COVID-19. The germline V gene encodes CDR1 MNHNY and CDR2 SVGAGI (reference sequence). The V and J ends lost 6 bases and 6 bases respectively, with 15 bases between them. The CDR3 covers 14 residues. Libraries were prepared by immunoSEQ multiplex PCR; TCRdb keeps only in-frame clonotypes and omits some of them. The table has about 120,000 clones, roughly 90% seen once. The sequence came from a human donor with acute or convalescent COVID-19. The donor label of this sample is uncertain. The sequenced sample was peripheral blood. This sequence joins TRBV6-6 and TRBJ1-5; TRBD1 is a possible D gene (6 bases). The CDR3 reads CASREQGYGQPQHF. The CDR3 DNA follows: TGTGCCAGCAGAGAACAGGGTTACGGTCAGCCCCAGCATTTT.